This T cell receptor beta chain was profiled in a study of graft-versus-host responses after intestinal transplantation. V was clipped by 6 bases and J by 2 bases; unmatched bases: 2. Germline-derived CDR1 and CDR2 are MDHEN and SYDVKM. This CDR3 comprises 14 residues. Clones were read by immunoSEQ multiplex PCR, and TCRdb kept only the in-frame ones, dropping some. This sample has approximately 16,000 clones, with approximately 88% found just once. This receptor was taken from a human patient who received an intestinal transplant, so some T cells may come from the graft donor. The sequencing here drew on PBMCs, taken approximately 110 days after intestinal transplant. The V and J genes are TRBV28 and TRBJ2-1, with 9 nucleotides matching TRBD1. CDR3 sequence reads: CASRTGGAYNEQFF. CDR3 nucleotides: TGTGCCAGCAGAACAGGGGGCGCCTACAATGAGCAGTTCTTC.